A selection of T cell receptor beta chains follows, all from one sample in a study of shared clonotypes between healthy human individuals. The protocol was immunoSEQ multiplex PCR, while the TCRdb copy is restricted to in-frame clones and leaves out a portion. Seen here are about 1.1 million clones, 75% to 85% observed once, and the top ten hold 0.52%. The sequenced material came from memory CD4+ T cells from PBMCs. These TCRs come from a man younger than 30 in good health. Some clones in this sample may be carry-over from other donors' samples. Both conserved end residues are part of each CDR3. A D gene is named only where the DNA matches it firmly. For some rows the clone size is stated as once, few or many, or as a class when expanded; others skip it.

clone_size	cdr3_length	v_call	d_call	j_call	cdr3_aa	cdr3_nt
NA	13	TRBV7-9	TRBD1	TRBJ1-3	CASSEQGGYTIYF	TGTGCCAGCAGCGAACAGGGGGGATACACCATATATTTT
NA	17	TRBV4-1	NA	TRBJ2-7	CASSPALGLASSYEQYF	TGCGCCAGCAGCCCGGCCCTTGGACTTGCGAGCTCCTACGAGCAGTACTTC
NA	13	TRBV2	NA	TRBJ2-7	CASSVRESYEQYF	TGTGCCAGCAGTGTTCGGGAGTCCTACGAGCAGTACTTC
NA	14	TRBV28	NA	TRBJ2-7	CASSSLTAIYEQYF	TGTGCCAGCAGTTCCTTGACTGCCATCTACGAGCAGTACTTC
NA	13	TRBV9	NA	TRBJ2-2	CASSADTTGELFF	TGTGCCAGCAGCGCAGACACCACCGGGGAGCTGTTTTTT
NA	15	TRBV5-6	TRBD1	TRBJ2-7	CASSLWDRDSYEQYF	TGTGCCAGCAGCCTCTGGGACAGGGACTCCTACGAGCAGTACTTC
NA	17	TRBV5-4	TRBD2	TRBJ2-1	CASSLDGLAGFFNEQFF	TGTGCCAGCAGCTTGGACGGACTAGCGGGATTTTTCAATGAGCAGTTCTTC
few	13	TRBV6-5	NA	TRBJ1-2	CASSLGQGDGYTF	TGTGCCAGCAGTTTGGGTCAGGGCGATGGCTACACCTTC
NA	17	TRBV4-2	NA	TRBJ2-7	CASSQEGLSGDLYEQYF	TGTGCCAGCAGCCAAGAGGGACTCTCGGGCGACCTCTACGAGCAGTACTTC
NA	15	TRBV9	TRBD2	TRBJ2-1	CASSAGLAGNNEQFF	TGTGCCAGCAGCGCTGGACTAGCGGGAAACAATGAGCAGTTCTTC
many	11	TRBV6-1	NA	TRBJ2-1	CASSESGPQFF	TGTGCCAGCAGTGAATCCGGGCCGCAGTTCTTC
NA	14	TRBV6-5	NA	TRBJ2-7	CASSYGAGTYEQYF	TGTGCCAGCAGTTACGGGGCAGGAACCTACGAGCAGTACTTC
NA	14	TRBV5-4	NA	TRBJ1-1	CASSLDRGNTEAFF	TGTGCCAGCAGCTTGGACAGAGGTAACACTGAAGCTTTCTTT
NA	13	TRBV12-5	NA	TRBJ2-4	CASGHSAKNIQYF	TGTGCTAGTGGCCACTCGGCCAAAAACATTCAGTACTTC
few	13	TRBV11-2	NA	TRBJ2-7	CASSLSIGGEQYF	TGTGCCAGCAGCTTATCGATTGGGGGCGAGCAGTACTTC
NA	14	TRBV28	NA	TRBJ2-4	CASSSGGQKNIQYF	TGTGCCAGCAGTTCGGGGGGACAGAAAAACATTCAGTACTTC
once	12	TRBV27	NA	TRBJ1-5	CASSFTGTPQHF	TGTGCCAGCAGTTTTACGGGAACGCCCCAGCATTTT
NA	14	TRBV19	NA	TRBJ1-1	CASSFGQPNTEAFF	TGTGCCAGTAGTTTCGGACAGCCGAACACTGAAGCTTTCTTT
NA	16	TRBV18	TRBD1	TRBJ1-4	CASSPKTGKTNEKLFF	TGTGCCAGCTCACCTAAGACAGGGAAAACTAATGAAAAACTGTTTTTT
NA	14	TRBV7-2	NA	TRBJ2-7	CASSYSLGPYEQYF	TGTGCCAGCAGCTATTCGCTAGGGCCCTACGAGCAGTACTTC
NA	15	TRBV28	TRBD1	TRBJ1-2	CASRRPGQGNYGYTF	TGTGCCAGCAGACGCCCCGGACAGGGAAACTATGGCTACACCTTC
NA	18	TRBV21-1	NA	TRBJ1-3	CASCGQRRVGDPGNTIYF	TGTGCCAGCTGTGGACAGCGGAGGGTAGGGGACCCTGGAAACACCATATATTTT
NA	16	TRBV7-9	NA	TRBJ2-2	CASRYRGESYTGELFF	TGTGCCAGCAGGTACCGAGGGGAATCCTACACCGGGGAGCTGTTTTTT
NA	17	TRBV28	NA	TRBJ2-3	CASSLRKTGIGTDTQYF	TGTGCCAGCAGCTTACGAAAGACCGGAATTGGCACAGATACGCAGTATTTT
NA	17	TRBV25-1	NA	TRBJ2-2	CASSEAPAGRNTGELFF	TGTGCCAGCAGTGAAGCCCCGGCAGGGCGGAACACCGGGGAGCTGTTTTTT
NA	15	TRBV7-2	NA	TRBJ2-7	CASSLDGARPREQYF	TGTGCCAGCAGCTTAGACGGGGCGCGGCCTAGGGAGCAGTACTTC
NA	15	TRBV2	TRBD1	TRBJ1-5	CASSDQGVSNQPQHF	TGTGCCAGCAGTGACCAGGGGGTAAGCAATCAGCCCCAGCATTTT
NA	15	TRBV28	TRBD1	TRBJ2-5	CASSSQGVGGETQYF	TGTGCCAGCAGTTCCCAGGGGGTGGGTGGAGAGACCCAGTACTTC
NA	14	TRBV5-1	TRBD1	TRBJ2-5	CASSSQGQGETQYF	TGCGCCAGCAGCTCTCAGGGACAGGGAGAGACCCAGTACTTC
NA	13	TRBV7-9	NA	TRBJ2-7	CASGLFSQAEQYF	TGTGCCAGCGGGTTGTTCTCCCAAGCCGAGCAGTACTTC
NA	12	TRBV7-2	NA	TRBJ2-1	CASTEGTNEQFF	TGTGCCAGCACCGAAGGGACCAATGAGCAGTTCTTC
NA	14	TRBV5-1	NA	TRBJ1-1	CASSAGGGPFEAFF	TGCGCCAGCAGCGCGGGGGGCGGTCCGTTTGAAGCTTTCTTT
NA	11	TRBV2	NA	TRBJ2-3	CASKGLRAQYF	TGTGCCAGCAAAGGGTTAAGGGCGCAGTATTTT
NA	13	TRBV7-2	NA	TRBJ2-5	CASSFTAQETQYF	TGTGCCAGCAGCTTTACAGCCCAAGAGACCCAGTACTTC